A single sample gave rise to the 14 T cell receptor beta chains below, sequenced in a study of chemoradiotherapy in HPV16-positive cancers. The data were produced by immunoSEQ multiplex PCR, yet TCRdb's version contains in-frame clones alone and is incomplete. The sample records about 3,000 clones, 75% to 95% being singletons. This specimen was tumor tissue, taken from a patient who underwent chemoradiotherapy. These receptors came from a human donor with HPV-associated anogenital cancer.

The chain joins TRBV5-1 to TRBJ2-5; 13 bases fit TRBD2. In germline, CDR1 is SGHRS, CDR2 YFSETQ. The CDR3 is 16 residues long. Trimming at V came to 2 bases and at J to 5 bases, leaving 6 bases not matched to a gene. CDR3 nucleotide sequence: TGCGCCAGCAGCTTCACTAGCGGGGGGGCATATGAGACCCAGTACTTC. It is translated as CASSFTSGGAYETQYF. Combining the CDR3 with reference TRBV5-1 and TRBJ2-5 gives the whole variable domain KAGVTQTPRYLIKTRGQQVTLSCSPISGHRSVSWYQQTPGQGLQFLFEYFSETQRNKGNFPGRFSGRQFSNSRSEMNVSTLELGDSALYLCASSFTSGGAYETQYFGPGTRLLVL.

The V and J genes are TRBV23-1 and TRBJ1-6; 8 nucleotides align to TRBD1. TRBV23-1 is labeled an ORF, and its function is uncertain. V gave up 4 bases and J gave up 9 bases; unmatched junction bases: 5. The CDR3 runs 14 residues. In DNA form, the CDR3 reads TGCGCCAGCAGTCGCGACAGGGGTGGTTCACCCCTCCACTTT. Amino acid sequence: CASSRDRGGSPLHF.

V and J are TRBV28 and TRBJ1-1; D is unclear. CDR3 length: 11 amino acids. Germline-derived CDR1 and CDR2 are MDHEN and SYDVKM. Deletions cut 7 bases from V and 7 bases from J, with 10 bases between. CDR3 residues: CASTSIGEAFF. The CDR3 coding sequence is TGTGCCAGCACCTCTATCGGTGAAGCTTTCTTT.

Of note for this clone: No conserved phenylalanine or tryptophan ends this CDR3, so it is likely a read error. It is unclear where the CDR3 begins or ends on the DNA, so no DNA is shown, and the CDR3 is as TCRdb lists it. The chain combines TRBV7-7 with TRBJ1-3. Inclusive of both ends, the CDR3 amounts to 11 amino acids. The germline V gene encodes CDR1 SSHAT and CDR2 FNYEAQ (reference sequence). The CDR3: CASSSRGLPFP.

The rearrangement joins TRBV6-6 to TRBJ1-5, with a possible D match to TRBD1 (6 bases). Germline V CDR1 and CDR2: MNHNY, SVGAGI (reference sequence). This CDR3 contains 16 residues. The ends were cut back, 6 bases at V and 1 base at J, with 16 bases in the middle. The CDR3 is CASRRGGSESNQPQHF. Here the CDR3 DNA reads TGTGCCAGCAGAAGAGGGGGTAGCGAGAGCAATCAGCCCCAGCATTTT.

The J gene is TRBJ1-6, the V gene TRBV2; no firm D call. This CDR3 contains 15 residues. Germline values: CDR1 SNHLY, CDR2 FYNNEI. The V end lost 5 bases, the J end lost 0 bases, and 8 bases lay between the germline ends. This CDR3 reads CASSSESSYNSPLHF. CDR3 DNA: TGTGCCAGCAGTAGCGAGAGCTCCTATAATTCACCCCTCCACTTT.

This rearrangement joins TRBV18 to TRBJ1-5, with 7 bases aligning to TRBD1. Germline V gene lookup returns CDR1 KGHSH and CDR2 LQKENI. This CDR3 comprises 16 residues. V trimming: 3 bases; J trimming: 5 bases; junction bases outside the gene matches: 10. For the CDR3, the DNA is TGTGCCAGCTCACCCAACAGGGGTAGGAGTGATCAGCCCCAGCATTTT. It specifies CASSPNRGRSDQPQHF.

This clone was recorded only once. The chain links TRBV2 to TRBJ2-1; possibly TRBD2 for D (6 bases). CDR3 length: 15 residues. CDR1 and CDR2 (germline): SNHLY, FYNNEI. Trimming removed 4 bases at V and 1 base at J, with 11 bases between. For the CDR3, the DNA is TGTGCCAGCAGTGGACGGGGGAATTCCTACAATGAGCAGTTCTTC. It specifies CASSGRGNSYNEQFF.

In DNA, the CDR3 is TGTGCCAGCAGGACAGGGAGCACCGGGGAGCTGTTTTTT. This sequence encodes CASRTGSTGELFF. The rearrangement uses TRBV2 and TRBJ2-2; TRBD1 agrees at 7 bases. V shed 6 bases and J 4 bases; nucleotides not matched to a gene: 2. The CDR3 is 13 amino acids. Looked up from germline, CDR1 is SNHLY and CDR2 is FYNNEI.

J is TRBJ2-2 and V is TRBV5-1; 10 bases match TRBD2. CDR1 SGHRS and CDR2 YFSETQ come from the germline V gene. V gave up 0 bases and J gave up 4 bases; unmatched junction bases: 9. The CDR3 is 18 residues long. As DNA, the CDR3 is TGCGCCAGCAGCTTGGGGCGGCTAGCGGGGGCCTCCACCGGGGAGCTGTTTTTT. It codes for CASSLGRLAGASTGELFF.

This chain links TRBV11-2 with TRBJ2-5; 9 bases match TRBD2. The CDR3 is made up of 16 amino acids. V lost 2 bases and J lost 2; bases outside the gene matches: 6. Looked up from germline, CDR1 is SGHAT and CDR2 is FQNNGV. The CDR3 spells CASSLWAGGEQETQYF. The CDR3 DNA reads TGTGCCAGCAGCTTATGGGCGGGGGGGGAACAAGAGACCCAGTACTTC. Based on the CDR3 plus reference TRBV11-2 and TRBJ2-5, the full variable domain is EAGVAQSPRYKIIEKRQSVAFWCNPISGHATLYWYQQILGQGPKLLIQFQNNGVVDDSQLPKDRFSAERLKGVDSTLKIQPAKLEDSAVYLCASSLWAGGEQETQYFGPGTRLLVL.

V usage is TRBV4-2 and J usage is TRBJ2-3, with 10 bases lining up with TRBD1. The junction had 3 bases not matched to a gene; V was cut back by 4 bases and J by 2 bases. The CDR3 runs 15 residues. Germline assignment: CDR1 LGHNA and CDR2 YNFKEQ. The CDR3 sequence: CASSPGQGFTDTQYF. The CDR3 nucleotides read TGTGCCAGCAGCCCGGGACAGGGGTTCACAGATACGCAGTATTTT.

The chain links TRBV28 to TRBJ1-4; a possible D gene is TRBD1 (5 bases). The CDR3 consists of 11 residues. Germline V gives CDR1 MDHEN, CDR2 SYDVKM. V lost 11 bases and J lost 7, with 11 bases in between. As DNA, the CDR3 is TGTGCCGTAGGGGCTGGTGAAAAACTGTTTTTT. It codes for CAVGAGEKLFF.

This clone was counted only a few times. The CDR3 is CASSYSVPTGVGNQPQHF. CDR3 nucleotides: TGCGCCAGCAGCTACAGCGTACCGACAGGGGTCGGCAATCAGCCCCAGCATTTT. The chain employs TRBV4-1 and TRBJ1-5, with 8 bases aligning to TRBD1. Per germline, CDR1 MGHRA and CDR2 YSYEKL. Trimming removed 5 bases from V and 2 bases from J; junction bases left unmatched: 14. The CDR3 has 18 amino acids.